The rows below give T cell receptor beta chains drawn from one sample of a study of blood T cell repertoires in COVID-19. Assay used: immunoSEQ multiplex PCR; TCRdb lists only in-frame clones, some missing. The data contain a few hundred thousand clones, over 85% of them seen just once; the ten biggest clones take up around 4%. The sample consisted of peripheral blood. The receptors were gathered from a woman aged 55 to 70 with COVID-19, enrolled during active disease. The CDR3 runs from the conserved cysteine through the conserved F or W.

length	V	J	CDR3
16	TRBV5-1	TRBJ2-6	CASSSPQFSGANVLTF
15	TRBV6-1	TRBJ2-5	CASSETGQGQETQYF
13	TRBV19	TRBJ1-1	CASSGSMNTEAFF
14	TRBV5-8	TRBJ1-5	CASIILSGNQPQHF
15	TRBV19	TRBJ2-1	CASSMGGGEWNEQFF
17	TRBV19	TRBJ2-1	CASSLLPGTGNYNEQFF
16	TRBV7-2	TRBJ2-5	CASSKEGARFQETQYF
13	TRBV29-1	TRBJ1-1	CSVERGLNTEAFF
12	TRBV6-6	TRBJ1-1	CASSPSEGRGFF
15	TRBV28	TRBJ2-3	CASSPTGASTDTQYF
14	TRBV2	TRBJ2-3	CASSSGWGTDTQYF
15	TRBV5-1	TRBJ2-2	CASSSTQANTGELFF
14	TRBV5-1	TRBJ1-3	CASSLAGYGNTIYF
15	TRBV11-2	TRBJ2-3	CASSPRHPGTDTQYF
15	TRBV7-2	TRBJ2-3	CASSGLAVSTDTQYF
13	TRBV30	TRBJ1-2	CAWSQYTDYGYTF
12	TRBV12-3/TRBV12-4	TRBJ1-2	CASSRSLRGYTF
15	TRBV6-5	TRBJ1-1	CASSYRTEQGTEAFF
14	TRBV2	TRBJ2-1	CASSVGTRTGEQFF
16	TRBV11-2	TRBJ2-3	CASSHRDRGPTDTQYF
15	TRBV30	TRBJ2-1	CAWSTRVGGYNEQFF
14	TRBV10-1	TRBJ1-6	CASSPDRADSPLHF